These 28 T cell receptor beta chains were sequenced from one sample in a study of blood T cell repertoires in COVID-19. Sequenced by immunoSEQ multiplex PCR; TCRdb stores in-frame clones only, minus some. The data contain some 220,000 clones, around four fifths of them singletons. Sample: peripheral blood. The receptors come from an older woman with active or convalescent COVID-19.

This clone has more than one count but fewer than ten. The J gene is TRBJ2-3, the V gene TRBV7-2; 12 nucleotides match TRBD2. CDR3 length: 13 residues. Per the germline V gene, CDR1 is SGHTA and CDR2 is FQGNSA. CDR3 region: CRTSGGSTDTQYF. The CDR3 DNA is TGTCGAACTAGCGGGGGGAGCACAGATACGCAGTATTTT.

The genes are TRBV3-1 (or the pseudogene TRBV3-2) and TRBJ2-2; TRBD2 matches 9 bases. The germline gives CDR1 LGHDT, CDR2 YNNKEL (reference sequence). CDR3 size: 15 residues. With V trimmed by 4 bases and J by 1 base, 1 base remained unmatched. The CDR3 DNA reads TGTGCCAGCAGCCCGACTAGCGGGAACACCGGGGAGCTGTTTTTT. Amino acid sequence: CASSPTSGNTGELFF.

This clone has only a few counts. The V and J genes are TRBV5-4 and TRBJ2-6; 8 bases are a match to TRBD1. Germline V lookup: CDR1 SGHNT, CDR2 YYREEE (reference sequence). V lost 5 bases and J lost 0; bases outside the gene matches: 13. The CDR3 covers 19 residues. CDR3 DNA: TGTGCCAGCAGGTTCATTTTGGGACAGGACTCCTCTGGGGCCAACGTCCTGACTTTC. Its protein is CASRFILGQDSSGANVLTF.

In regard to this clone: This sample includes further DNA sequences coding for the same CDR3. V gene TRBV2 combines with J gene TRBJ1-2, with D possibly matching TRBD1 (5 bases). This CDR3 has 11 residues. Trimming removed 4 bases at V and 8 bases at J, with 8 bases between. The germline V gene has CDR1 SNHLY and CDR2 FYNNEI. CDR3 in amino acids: CASSAGRGYTF. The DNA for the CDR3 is TGTGCCAGCAGTGCAGGGCGCGGCTACACCTTC.

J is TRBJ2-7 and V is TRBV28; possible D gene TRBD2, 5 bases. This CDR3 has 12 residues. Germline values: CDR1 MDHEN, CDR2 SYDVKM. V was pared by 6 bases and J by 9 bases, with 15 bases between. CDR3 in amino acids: CASSSGLKGQYV. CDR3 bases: TGTGCCAGCAGCTCGGGGTTGAAGGGGCAGTACGTC.

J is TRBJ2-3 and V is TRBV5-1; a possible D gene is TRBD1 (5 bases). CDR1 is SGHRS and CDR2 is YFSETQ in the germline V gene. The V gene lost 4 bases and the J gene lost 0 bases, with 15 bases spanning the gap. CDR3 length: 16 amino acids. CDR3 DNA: TGCGCCAGCAGCCCCCCAGGGCCCCCTAGCACAGATACGCAGTATTTT. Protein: CASSPPGPPSTDTQYF.

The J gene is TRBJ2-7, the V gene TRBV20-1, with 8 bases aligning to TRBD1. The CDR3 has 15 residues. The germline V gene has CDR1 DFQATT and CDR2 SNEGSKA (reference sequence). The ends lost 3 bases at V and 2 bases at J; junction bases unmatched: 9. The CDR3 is CSASHRDRRTYEQYF. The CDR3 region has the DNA TGCAGTGCTAGTCACCGGGACAGGCGGACCTACGAGCAGTACTTC.

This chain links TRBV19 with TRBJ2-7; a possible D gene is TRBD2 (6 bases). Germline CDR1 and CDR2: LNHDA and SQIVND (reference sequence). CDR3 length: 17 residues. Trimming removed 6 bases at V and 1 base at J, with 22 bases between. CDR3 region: CASSPRGIAEGSYEQYF. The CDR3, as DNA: TGTGCCAGTAGCCCCCGGGGAATAGCGGAGGGGTCCTACGAGCAGTACTTC.

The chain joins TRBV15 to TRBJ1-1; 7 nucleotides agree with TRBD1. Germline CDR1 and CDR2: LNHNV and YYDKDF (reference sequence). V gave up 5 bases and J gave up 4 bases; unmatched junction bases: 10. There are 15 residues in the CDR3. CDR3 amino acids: CATSPNLQGRTEAFF. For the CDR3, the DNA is TGTGCCACCAGCCCGAATCTACAGGGGCGCACTGAAGCTTTCTTT.

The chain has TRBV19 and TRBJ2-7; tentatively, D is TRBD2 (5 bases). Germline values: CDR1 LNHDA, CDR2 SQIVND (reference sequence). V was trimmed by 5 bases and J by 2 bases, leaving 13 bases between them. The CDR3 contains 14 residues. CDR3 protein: CASSSIWGAYEQYF. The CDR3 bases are TGTGCCAGTAGTTCGATATGGGGAGCCTACGAGCAGTACTTC.

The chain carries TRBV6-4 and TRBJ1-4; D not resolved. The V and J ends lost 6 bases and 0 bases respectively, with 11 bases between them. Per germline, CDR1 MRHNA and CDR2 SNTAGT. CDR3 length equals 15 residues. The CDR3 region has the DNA TGTGCCAGCAGCCGAACAACAGCAACTAATGAAAAACTGTTTTTT. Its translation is CASSRTTATNEKLFF.

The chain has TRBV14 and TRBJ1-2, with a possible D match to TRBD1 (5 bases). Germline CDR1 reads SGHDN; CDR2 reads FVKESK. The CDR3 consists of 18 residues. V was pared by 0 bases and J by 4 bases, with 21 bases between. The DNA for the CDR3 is TGTGCCAGCAGCCAAGACTTGGGGGGTCCTTCCCCTGGCTATGGCTACACCTTC. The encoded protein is CASSQDLGGPSPGYGYTF. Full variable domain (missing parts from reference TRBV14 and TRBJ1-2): EAGVTQFPSHSVIEKGQTVTLRCDPISGHDNLYWYRRVMGKEIKFLLHFVKESKQDESGMPNNRFLAERTGGTYSTLKVQPAELEDSGVYFCASSQDLGGPSPGYGYTFGSGTRLTVV.

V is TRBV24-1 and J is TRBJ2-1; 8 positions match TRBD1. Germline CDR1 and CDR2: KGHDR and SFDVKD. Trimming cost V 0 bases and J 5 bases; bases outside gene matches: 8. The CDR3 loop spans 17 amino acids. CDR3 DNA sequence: TGTGCCACCAGTGATTTGCAAGCAGGGGGCCGTCACAATGAGCAGTTCTTC. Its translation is CATSDLQAGGRHNEQFF.

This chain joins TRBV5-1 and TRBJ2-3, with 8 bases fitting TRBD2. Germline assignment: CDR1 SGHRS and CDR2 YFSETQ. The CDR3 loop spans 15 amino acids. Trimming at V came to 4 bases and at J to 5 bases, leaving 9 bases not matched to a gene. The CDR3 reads CASSLGLVGVDTQYF. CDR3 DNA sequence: TGCGCCAGCAGCCTGGGACTAGTAGGAGTAGATACGCAGTATTTT.

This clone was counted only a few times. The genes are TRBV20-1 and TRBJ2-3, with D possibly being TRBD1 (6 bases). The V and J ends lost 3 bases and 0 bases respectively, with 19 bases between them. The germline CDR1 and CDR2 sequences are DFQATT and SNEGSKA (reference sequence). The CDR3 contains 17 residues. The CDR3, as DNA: TGCAGTGCTAGTCAATCTTGGGACACCTCTAGCACAGATACGCAGTATTTT. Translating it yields CSASQSWDTSSTDTQYF.

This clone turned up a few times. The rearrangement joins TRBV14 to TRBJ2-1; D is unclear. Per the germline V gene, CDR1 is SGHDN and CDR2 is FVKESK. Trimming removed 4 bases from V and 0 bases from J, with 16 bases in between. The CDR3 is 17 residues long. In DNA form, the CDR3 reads TGTGCCAGCAGCCTACGGGTGCTCGCGACCTCCTACAATGAGCAGTTCTTC. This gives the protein CASSLRVLATSYNEQFF.

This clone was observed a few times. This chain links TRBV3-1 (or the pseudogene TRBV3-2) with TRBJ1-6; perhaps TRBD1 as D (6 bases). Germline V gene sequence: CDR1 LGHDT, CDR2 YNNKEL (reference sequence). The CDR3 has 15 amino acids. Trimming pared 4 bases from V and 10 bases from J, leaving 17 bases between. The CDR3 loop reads CASSPSRGRGSPLHF. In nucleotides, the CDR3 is TGTGCCAGCAGCCCGTCCCGGGGGAGGGGGTCACCCCTCCACTTT.

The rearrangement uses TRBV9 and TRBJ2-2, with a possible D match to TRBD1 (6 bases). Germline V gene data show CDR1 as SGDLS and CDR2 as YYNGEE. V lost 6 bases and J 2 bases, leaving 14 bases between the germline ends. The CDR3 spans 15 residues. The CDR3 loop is CASNPGHGNTGELFF. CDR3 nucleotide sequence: TGTGCCAGCAACCCGGGACACGGAAACACCGGGGAGCTGTTTTTT.

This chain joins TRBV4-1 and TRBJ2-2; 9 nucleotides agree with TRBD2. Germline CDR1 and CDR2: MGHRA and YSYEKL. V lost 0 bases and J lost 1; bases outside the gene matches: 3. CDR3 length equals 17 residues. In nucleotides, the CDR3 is TGCGCCAGCAGCCAAGATGGTAGCGGGAGGAACACCGGGGAGCTGTTTTTT. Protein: CASSQDGSGRNTGELFF.

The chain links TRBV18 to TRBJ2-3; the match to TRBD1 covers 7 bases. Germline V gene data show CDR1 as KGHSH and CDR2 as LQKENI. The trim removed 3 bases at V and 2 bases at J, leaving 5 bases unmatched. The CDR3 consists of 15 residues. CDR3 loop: CASSPRDRLTDTQYF. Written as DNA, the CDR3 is TGTGCCAGCTCACCCCGGGACAGACTCACAGATACGCAGTATTTT.

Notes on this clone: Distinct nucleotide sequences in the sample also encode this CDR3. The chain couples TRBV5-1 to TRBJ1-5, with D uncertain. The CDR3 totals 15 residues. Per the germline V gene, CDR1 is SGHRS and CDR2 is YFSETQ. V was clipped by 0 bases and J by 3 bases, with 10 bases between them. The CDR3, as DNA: TGCGCCAGCAGCTTGGAGGCAGGCCCCAATCAGCCCCAGCATTTT. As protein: CASSLEAGPNQPQHF.

The CDR3: CASSEPRQAPPVVTEAFF. CDR3 coding DNA: TGTGCCAGCAGTGAGCCCAGACAGGCCCCCCCCGTTGTAACTGAAGCTTTCTTT. The chain couples TRBV6-1 to TRBJ1-1, with D possibly TRBD1 on 6 matching bases. Trimming cost V 3 bases and J 5 bases, with 25 bases left between them. Germline CDR1 and CDR2: MNHNS and SASEGT. This CDR3 is 18 amino acids long.

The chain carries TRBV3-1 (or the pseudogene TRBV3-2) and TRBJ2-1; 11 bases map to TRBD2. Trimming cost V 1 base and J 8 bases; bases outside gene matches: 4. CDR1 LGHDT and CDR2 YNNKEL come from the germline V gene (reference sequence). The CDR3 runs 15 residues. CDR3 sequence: CASSQVLAGGYEQFF. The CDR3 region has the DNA TGTGCCAGCAGCCAAGTTCTAGCGGGAGGTTATGAGCAGTTCTTC.

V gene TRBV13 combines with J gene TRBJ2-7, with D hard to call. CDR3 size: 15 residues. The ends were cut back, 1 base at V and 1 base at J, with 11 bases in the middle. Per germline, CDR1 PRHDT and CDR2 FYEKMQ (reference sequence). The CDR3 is CASSLAMTRSYEQYF. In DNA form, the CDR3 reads TGTGCCAGCAGCTTAGCTATGACAAGGTCCTACGAGCAGTACTTC.

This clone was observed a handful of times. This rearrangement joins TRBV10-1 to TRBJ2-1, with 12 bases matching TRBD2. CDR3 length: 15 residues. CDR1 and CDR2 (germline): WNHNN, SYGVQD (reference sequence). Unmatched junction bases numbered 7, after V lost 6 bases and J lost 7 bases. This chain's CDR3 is CASSPGLAGSNEQFF. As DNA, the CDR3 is TGCGCCAGCAGCCCCGGACTAGCGGGGAGTAATGAGCAGTTCTTC.

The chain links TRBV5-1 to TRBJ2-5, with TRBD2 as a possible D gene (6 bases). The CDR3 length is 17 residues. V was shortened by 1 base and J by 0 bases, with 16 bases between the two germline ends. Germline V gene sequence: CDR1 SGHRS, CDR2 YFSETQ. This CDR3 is CASSLLPGWGDQETQYF. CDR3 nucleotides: TGCGCCAGCAGCTTGCTACCTGGGTGGGGGGACCAAGAGACCCAGTACTTC.

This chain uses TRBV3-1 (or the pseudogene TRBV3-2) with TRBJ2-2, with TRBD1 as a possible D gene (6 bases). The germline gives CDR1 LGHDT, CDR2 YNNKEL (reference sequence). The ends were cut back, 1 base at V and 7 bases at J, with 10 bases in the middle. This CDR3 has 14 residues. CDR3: CASSQGTGYGELFF. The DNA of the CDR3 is TGTGCCAGCAGCCAAGGAACAGGGTACGGGGAGCTGTTTTTT.

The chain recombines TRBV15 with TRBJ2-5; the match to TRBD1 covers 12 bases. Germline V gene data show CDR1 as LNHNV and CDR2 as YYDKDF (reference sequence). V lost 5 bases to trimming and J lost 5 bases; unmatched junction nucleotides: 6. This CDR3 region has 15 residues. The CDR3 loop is CATSRRDRGLETQYF. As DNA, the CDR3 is TGTGCCACCAGCCGCCGGGACAGGGGGCTGGAGACCCAGTACTTC.